Sequencing of this TCR beta chain was carried out in a study of T cell repertoires in cytomegalovirus infection. In TCRdb, the reads were re-called with MiXCR into one record per CDR3 protein. This table holds about 920,000 distinct CDR3 sequences, more than 25% found once. The CDR3 has 14 amino acids. Trimming took off 6 bases at V and 2 bases at J, with 13 bases between the two ends. This clonotype was recorded many times. Its cognate antigen is unknown. V is TRBV12-3 or TRBV12-4 and J is TRBJ2-5; possibly TRBD1 or TRBD2 for D (6 bases each). The TCR sequence derives from a human donor in good health (CMV status not recorded). Some clones in this sample may be carry-over from other donors' samples. The specimen was cultured CD8+ T cells from PBMCs, collected from culture after CMV antigen stimulation. The CDR3 DNA reads as TGTGCCAGCAGGGGGGAAGGGGGGCAAGAGACCCAGTACTTC. It encodes CASRGEGGQETQYF.